The present T cell receptor beta chain was sequenced within a study of blood T cell repertoires in COVID-19. On the study more broadly: Donors in the United States, Italy and Spain gave samples during acute or convalescent COVID-19. From T cells, B-cell-depleted T cells, or PBMCs came the material, which was cDNA or gDNA.

Original methodology: Estimated nucleated cell counts came from reference gene primer amplification. TCRdb's copy holds only in-frame clones and misses some; the assay was immunoSEQ multiplex PCR. The V and J calls and clone size were taken over from that table, and D and trimming were inferred from the DNA. Of 200,000 to 250,000 clones listed, approximately 80% were seen once; the top ten hold 5% to 7%. Germline V gives CDR1 MNHEY, CDR2 SVGAGI. V gave up 5 bases and J gave up 0 bases, with 11 bases separating them. The CDR3 runs 15 residues. The V and J genes are TRBV6-5 and TRBJ2-1; D gene ambiguous. Material for sequencing was peripheral blood. The receptor's source is a woman in her sixties with active or convalescent COVID-19. The CDR3 nucleotides are TGTGCCAGCAGTCTGCGGATTCCCTCCTACAATGAGCAGTTCTTC. It codes for CASSLRIPSYNEQFF.